This TCR beta chain was captured by sequencing in a study of regulatory T cells in long-lasting Graves disease. Whole-study findings and limits: Favored gene segments in persistent disease were TRBV28, TRBJ1-2 and TRBJ2-5.

As for time point: newly diagnosed GD, antithyroid drugs for less than 3 months. The TCR library was made from RNA extracted from PBMCs. Graves' disease diagnosis followed American Thyroid Association guidelines. A volume of approximately 10 milliliters of peripheral blood was collected in EDTA tubes. Arm-PCR of CDR3 regions and iRepertoire HTBI primers were the basis on which TCR beta libraries were built. From the multiplex PCR reads, TCRdb called clonotypes with MiXCR, one entry per CDR3 protein. Of almost 450,000 distinct CDR3 sequences listed, about 15% are singletons. This clonotype occurred many times. What it recognizes is unknown. V was shortened by 5 bases and J by 1 base, with 11 bases between the two germline ends. The CDR3 totals 14 residues. The germline gives CDR1 SEHNR, CDR2 FQNEAQ (reference sequence). The same data also went into a second study, on T cells in Graves' hyperthyroidism and ophthalmopathy.

The sequenced sample was peripheral blood mononuclear cells (PBMCs), obtained at new diagnosis, from a patient treated with antithyroid drugs. The source of this sequence is a woman aged 30 to 39 with Graves disease. The genes are TRBV7-9 and TRBJ1-2; the D is unclear. The CDR3 here is CASSQLDINYGYTF. CDR3 coding DNA: TGTGCCAGCAGCCAACTCGATATTAACTATGGCTACACCTTC.